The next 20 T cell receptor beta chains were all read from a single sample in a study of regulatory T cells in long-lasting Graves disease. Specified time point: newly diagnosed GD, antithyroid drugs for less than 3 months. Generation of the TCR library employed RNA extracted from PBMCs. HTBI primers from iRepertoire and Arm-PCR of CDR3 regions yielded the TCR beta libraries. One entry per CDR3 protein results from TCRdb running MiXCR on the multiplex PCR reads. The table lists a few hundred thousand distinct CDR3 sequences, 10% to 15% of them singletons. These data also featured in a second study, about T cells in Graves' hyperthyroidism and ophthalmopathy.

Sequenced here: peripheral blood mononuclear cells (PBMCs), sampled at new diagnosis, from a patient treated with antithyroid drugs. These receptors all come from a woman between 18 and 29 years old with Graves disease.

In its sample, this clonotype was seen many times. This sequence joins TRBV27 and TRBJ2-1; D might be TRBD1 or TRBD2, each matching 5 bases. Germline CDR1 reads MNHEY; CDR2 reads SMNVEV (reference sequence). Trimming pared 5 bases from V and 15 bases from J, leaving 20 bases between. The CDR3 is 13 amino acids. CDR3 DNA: TGTGCCAGCAGTATGGGACCGGATTCTGTGGCGTTCTTC. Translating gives CASSMGPDSVAFF.

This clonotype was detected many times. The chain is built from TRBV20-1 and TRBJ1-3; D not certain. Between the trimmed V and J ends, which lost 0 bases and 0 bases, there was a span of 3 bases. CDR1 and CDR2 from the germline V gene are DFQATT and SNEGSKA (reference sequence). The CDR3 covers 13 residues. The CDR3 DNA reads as TGCAGTGCTAGAGACATCTCTGGAAACACCATATATTTT. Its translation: CSARDISGNTIYF.

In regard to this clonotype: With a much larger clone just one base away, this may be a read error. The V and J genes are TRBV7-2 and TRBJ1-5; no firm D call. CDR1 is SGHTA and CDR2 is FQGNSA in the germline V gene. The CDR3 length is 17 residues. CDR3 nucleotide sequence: TGTGTCAGCAGCTTCAATCCAAACGATTATAGCAATCAGCCCCAGCATTTT. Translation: CVSSFNPNDYSNQPQHF.

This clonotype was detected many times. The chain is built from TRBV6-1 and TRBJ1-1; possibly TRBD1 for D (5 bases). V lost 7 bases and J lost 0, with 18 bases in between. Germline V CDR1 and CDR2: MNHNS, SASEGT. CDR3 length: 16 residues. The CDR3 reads CASIKTGTGLNTEAFF. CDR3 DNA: TGTGCCAGCATCAAAACCGGGACGGGTTTGAACACTGAAGCTTTCTTT.

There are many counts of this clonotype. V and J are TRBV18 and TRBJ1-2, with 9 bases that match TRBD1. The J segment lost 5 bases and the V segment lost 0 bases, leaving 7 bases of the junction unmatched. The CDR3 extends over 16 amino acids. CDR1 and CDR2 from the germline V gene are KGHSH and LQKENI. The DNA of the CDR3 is TGTGCCAGCTCACCACCTCCGGGACAGGGATTTTATGGCTACACCTTC. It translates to CASSPPPGQGFYGYTF.

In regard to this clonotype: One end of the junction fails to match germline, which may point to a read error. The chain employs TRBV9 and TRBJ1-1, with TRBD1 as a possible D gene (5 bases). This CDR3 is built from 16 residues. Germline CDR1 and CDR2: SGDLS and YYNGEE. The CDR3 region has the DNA TGTGCCAGCAGCCCTAATTGGGGGGGATTGAACACTGAAACTTTCTTT. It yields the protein CASSPNWGGLNTETFF.

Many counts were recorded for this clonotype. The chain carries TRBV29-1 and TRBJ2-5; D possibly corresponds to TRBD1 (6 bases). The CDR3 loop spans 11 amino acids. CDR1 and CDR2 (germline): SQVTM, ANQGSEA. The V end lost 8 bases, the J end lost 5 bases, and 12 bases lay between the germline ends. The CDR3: CSIGRGETQYF. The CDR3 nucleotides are TGCAGCATTGGAAGGGGGGAGACCCAGTACTTC.

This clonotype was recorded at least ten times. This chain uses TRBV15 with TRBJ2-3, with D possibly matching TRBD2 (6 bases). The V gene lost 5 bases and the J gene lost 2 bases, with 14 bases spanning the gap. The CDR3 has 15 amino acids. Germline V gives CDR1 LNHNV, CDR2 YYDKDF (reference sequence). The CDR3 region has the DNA TGTGCCACCAGCGGTCTAGCGAGAGACACAGATACGCAGTATTTT. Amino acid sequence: CATSGLARDTDTQYF.

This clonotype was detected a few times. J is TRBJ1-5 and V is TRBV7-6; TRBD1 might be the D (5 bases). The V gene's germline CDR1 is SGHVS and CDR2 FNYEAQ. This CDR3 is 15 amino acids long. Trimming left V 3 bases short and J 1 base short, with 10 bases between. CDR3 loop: CASSLGGESNQPQHF. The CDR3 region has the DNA TGTGCCAGCAGCTTGGGGGGAGAGAGCAATCAGCCCCAGCATTTT.

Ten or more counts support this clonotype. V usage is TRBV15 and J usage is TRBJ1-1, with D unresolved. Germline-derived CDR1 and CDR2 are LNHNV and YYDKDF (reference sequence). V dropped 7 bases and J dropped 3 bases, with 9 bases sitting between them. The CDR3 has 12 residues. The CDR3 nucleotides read TGTGCCACCACGAAGGGTGACACTGAAGCTTTCTTT. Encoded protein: CATTKGDTEAFF.

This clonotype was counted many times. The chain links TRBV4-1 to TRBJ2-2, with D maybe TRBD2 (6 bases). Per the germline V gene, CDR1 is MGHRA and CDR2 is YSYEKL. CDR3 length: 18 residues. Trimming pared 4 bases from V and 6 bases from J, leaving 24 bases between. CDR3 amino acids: CASSPMPSEISLAGELFF. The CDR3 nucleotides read TGCGCCAGCAGCCCGATGCCTAGCGAGATTAGCTTGGCCGGGGAGCTGTTTTTT.

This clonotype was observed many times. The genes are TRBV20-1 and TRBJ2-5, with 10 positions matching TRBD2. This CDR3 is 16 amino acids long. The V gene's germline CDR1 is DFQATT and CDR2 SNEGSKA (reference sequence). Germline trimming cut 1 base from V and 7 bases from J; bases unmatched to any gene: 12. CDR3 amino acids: CSARVTSGIMRGTQYF. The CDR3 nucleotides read TGCAGTGCTAGAGTTACTAGCGGGATCATGCGGGGGACCCAGTACTTC.

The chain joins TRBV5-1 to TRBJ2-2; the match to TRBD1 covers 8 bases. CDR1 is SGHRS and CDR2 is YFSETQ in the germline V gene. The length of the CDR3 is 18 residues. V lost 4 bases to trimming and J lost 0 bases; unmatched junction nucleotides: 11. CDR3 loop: CASSHSGQGAANTGELFF. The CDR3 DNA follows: TGCGCCAGCAGCCATTCAGGGCAGGGGGCCGCGAACACCGGGGAGCTGTTTTTT. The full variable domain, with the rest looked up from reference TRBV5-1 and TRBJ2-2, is KAGVTQTPRYLIKTRGQQVTLSCSPISGHRSVSWYQQTPGQGLQFLFEYFSETQRNKGNFPGRFSGRQFSNSRSEMNVSTLELGDSALYLCASSHSGQGAANTGELFFGEGSRLTVL.

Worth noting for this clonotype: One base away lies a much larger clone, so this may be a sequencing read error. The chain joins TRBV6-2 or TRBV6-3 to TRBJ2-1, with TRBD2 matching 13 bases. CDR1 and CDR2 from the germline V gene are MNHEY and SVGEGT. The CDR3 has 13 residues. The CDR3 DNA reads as TGTGCCAGCACCGGGACTAGCGGGAATGAGCAGTCCTTC. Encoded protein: CASTGTSGNEQSF.

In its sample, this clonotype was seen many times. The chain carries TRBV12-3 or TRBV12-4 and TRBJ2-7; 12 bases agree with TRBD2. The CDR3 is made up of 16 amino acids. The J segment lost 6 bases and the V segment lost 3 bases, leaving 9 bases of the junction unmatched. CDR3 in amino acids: CASSFSRLAGVFEQYF. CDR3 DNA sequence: TGTGCCAGCAGTTTTTCCCGACTAGCGGGAGTCTTCGAGCAGTACTTC.

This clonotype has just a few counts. The CDR3 is CASSSAGRGYQETQYF. CDR3 DNA: TGCGCCAGCAGCTCGGCGGGCAGGGGGTACCAAGAGACCCAGTACTTC. The J gene is TRBJ2-5, the V gene TRBV5-1; 7 nucleotides agree with TRBD1. This CDR3 has 16 amino acids. CDR1 is SGHRS and CDR2 is YFSETQ in the germline V gene. V lost 3 bases, J lost 0 bases, and 8 bases stayed unmatched.

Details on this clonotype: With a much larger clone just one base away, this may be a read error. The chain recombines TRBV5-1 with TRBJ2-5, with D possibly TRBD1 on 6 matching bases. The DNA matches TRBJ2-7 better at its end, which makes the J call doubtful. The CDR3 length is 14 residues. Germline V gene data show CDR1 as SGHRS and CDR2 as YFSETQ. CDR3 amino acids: CASSLMDSSYEQYF. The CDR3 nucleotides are TGCGCCAGCAGCTTGATGGACAGCTCCTACGAGCAGTACTTC.

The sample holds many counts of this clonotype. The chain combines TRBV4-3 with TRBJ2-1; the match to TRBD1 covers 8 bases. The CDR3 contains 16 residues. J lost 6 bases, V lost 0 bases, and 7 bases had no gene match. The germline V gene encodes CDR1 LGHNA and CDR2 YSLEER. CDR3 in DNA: TGCGCCAGCAGCCAAGATCTAACAGGGGGAGGCAATGAGCAGTTCTTC. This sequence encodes CASSQDLTGGGNEQFF.

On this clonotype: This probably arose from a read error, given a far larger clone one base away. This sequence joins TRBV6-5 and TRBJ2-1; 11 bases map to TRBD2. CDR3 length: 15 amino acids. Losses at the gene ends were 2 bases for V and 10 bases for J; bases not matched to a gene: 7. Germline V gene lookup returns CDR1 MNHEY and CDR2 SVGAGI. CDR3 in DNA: TGTGCCAGCAGTTACGGACTAGCGGGCTCCTACGAGCAGTTCTTC. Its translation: CASSYGLAGSYEQFF.

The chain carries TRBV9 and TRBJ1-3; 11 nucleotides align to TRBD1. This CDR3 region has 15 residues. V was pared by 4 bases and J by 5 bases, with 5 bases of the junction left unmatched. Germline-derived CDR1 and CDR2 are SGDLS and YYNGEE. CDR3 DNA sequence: TGTGCCAGCAGCCCGGACAGGGGGCGAAGAAACACCATATATTTT. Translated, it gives CASSPDRGRRNTIYF.